One T cell receptor (beta chain) is described in this entry. This specimen comes from a study of T cell changes during pregnancy in multiple sclerosis. Germline V gives CDR1 SEHNR, CDR2 FQNEAQ (reference sequence). The CDR3 runs to 17 residues. V gave up 3 bases and J gave up 2 bases; unmatched junction bases: 12. Sequenced by immunoSEQ multiplex PCR; TCRdb stores in-frame clones only, minus some. The table lists 30,000 or so clones, about 90% of them singletons. This TCR derives from a female donor in good health, enrolled as a control in a pregnancy study. This sequence joins TRBV7-9 and TRBJ1-1, with 7 bases matching TRBD1. The material sequenced was CD4+ T cells from peripheral blood mononuclear cells, taken in the first trimester of pregnancy. The CDR3 DNA reads TGTGCCAGCAGCTTGCGGGCACGCACAGGGGTTAACACTGAAGCTTTCTTT. Its protein is CASSLRARTGVNTEAFF. Using reference TRBV7-9 and TRBJ1-1 for the parts outside the CDR3, the full variable domain is DTGVSQNPRHKITKRGQNVTFRCDPISEHNRLYWYRQTLGQGPEFLTYFQNEAQLEKSRLLSDRFSAERPKGSFSTLEIQRTEQGDSAMYLCASSLRARTGVNTEAFFGQGTRLTVV.